This T cell receptor beta chain was captured in a study of blood T cell repertoires in COVID-19. The junction had 23 bases not matched to a gene; V was cut back by 7 bases and J by 7 bases. The CDR3 runs to 19 residues. The V gene's germline CDR1 is SQVTM and CDR2 ANQGSEA. Sequencing was performed with immunoSEQ multiplex PCR; in TCRdb, only in-frame clones are kept and a portion is missing. The table has around 470,000 clones, around 91% seen once; the top ten hold approximately 0.55%. The sample taken for sequencing was PBMCs or T cells enriched from blood (not recorded which). The TCR was taken from a man between 18 and 35 years old who had recovered from COVID-19. This chain uses TRBV29-1 with TRBJ2-1; 12 bases align to TRBD1. CDR3 sequence: CSAEGQGALTGKVRNEQFF. CDR3 bases: TGCAGCGCCGAGGGACAGGGGGCGCTTACGGGGAAGGTCAGGAATGAGCAGTTCTTC.